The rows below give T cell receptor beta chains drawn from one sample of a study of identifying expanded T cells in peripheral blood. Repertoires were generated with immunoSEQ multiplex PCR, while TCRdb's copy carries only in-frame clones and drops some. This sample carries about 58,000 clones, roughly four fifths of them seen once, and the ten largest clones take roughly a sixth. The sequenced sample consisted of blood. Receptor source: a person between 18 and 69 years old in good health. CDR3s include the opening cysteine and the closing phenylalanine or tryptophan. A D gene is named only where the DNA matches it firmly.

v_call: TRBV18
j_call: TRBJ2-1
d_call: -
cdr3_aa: CASSPRVGARNEQFF
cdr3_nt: TGTGCCAGCTCACCCAGGGTGGGGGCACGCAATGAGCAGTTCTTC

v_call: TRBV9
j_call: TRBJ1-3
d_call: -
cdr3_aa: CASSVADSSGNTIYF
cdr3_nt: TGTGCCAGCAGCGTAGCAGATAGCTCTGGAAACACCATATATTTT

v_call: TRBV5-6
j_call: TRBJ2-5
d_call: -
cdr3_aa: CASSSLDVVLETQYF
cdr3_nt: TGTGCCAGCAGCTCCCTGGACGTTGTGTTGGAGACCCAGTACTTC

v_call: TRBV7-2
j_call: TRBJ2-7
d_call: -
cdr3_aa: CASSLGFYGTYEQYF
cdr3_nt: TGTGCCAGCAGCTTAGGGTTCTACGGTACCTACGAGCAGTACTTC

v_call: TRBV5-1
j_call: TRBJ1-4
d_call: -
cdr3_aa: CASSPAGGVKLFF
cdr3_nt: TGCGCCAGCAGTCCCGCGGGGGGCGTGAAACTGTTTTTT

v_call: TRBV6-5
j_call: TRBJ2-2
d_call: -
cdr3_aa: CASSWTVNTGELFF
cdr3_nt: TGTGCCAGCAGTTGGACAGTGAACACCGGGGAGCTGTTTTTT

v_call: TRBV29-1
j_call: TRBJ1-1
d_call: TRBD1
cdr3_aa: CSVPTGGDGTEAFF
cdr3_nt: TGCAGCGTCCCGACAGGGGGCGATGGTACTGAAGCTTTCTTT

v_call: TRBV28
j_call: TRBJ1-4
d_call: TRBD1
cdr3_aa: CASSLTSTGGNEKLFF
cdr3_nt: TGTGCCAGCAGTCTCACCTCAACAGGGGGAAATGAAAAACTGTTTTTT

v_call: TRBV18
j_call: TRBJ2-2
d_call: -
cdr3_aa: CASSPQGTGELFF
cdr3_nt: TGTGCCAGCTCACCACAAGGGACCGGGGAGCTGTTTTTT

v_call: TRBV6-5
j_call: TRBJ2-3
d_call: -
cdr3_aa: CASSYGPYTDTQYF
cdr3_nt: TGTGCCAGCAGTTACGGACCCTACACAGATACGCAGTATTTT

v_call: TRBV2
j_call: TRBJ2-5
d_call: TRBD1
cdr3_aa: CASSRDREKTQYF
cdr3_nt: TGTGCCAGCAGCCGGGACAGGGAAAAGACCCAGTACTTC